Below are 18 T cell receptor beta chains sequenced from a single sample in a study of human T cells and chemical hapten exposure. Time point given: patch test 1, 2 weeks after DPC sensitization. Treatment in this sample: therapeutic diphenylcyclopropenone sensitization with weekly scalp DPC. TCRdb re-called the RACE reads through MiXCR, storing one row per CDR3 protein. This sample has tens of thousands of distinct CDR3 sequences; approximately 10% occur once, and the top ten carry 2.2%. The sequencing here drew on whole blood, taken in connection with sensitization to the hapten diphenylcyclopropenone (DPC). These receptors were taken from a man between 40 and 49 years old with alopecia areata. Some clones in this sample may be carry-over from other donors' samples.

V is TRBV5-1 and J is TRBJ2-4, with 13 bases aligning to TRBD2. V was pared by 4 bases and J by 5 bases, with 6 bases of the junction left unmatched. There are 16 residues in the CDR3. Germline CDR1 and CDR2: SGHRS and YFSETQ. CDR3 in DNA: TGCGCCAGCAGCCTAGGGACTAGCGGGAAGGAAAACATTCAGTACTTC. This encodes CASSLGTSGKENIQYF.

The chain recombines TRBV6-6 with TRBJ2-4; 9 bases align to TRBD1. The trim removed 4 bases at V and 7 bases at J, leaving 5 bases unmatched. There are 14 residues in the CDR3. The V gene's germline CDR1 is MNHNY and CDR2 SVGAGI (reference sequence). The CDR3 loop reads CASSSGTGLNIQYF. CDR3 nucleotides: TGTGCCAGCAGTTCTGGGACAGGGTTGAACATTCAGTACTTC.

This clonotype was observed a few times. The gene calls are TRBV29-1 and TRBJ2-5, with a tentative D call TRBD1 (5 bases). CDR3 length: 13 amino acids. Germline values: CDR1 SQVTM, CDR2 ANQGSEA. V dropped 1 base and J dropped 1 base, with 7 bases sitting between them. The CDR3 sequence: CSVEVGAQETQYF. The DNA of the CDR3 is TGCAGCGTTGAAGTTGGGGCCCAAGAGACCCAGTACTTC.

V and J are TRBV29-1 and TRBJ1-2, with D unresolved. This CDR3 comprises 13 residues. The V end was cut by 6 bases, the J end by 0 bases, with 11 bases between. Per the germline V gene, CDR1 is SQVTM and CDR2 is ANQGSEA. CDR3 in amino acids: CSVRSDANYGYTF. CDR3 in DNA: TGCAGCGTCCGATCCGATGCTAACTATGGCTACACCTTC.

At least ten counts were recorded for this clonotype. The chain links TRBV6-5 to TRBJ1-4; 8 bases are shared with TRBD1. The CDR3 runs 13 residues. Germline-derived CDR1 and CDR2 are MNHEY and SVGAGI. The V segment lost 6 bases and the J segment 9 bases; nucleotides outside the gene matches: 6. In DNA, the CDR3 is TGTGCCAGCAGGACGACAGGGGATCAAAAACTGTTTTTT. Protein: CASRTTGDQKLFF.

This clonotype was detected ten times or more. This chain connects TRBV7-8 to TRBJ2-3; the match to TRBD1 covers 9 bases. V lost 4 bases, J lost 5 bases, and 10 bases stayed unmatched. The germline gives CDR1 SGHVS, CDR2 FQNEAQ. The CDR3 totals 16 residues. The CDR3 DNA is TGTGCCAGCAGCTCCCCAAGGACAGGGGTTGGAGATACGCAGTATTTT. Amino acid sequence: CASSSPRTGVGDTQYF.

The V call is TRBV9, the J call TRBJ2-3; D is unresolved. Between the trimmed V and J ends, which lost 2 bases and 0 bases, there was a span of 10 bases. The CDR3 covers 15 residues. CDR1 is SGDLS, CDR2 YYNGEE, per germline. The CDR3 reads CASSVDGPSTDTQYF. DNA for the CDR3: TGTGCCAGCAGCGTCGATGGGCCTAGCACAGATACGCAGTATTTT.

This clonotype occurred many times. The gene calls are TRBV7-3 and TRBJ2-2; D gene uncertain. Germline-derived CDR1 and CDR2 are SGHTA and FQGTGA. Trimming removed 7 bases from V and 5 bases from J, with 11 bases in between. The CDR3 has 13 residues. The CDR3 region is CASTPDRTGELFF. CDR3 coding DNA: TGTGCCAGCACCCCGGACCGGACCGGGGAGCTGTTTTTT.

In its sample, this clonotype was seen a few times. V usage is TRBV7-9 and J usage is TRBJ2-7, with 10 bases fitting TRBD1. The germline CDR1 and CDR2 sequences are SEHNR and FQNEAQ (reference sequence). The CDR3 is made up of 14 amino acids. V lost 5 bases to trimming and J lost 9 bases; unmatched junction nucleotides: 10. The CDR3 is CASSPTTGGAGQYF. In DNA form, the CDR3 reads TGTGCCAGCAGCCCTACGACAGGGGGCGCAGGGCAGTACTTC.

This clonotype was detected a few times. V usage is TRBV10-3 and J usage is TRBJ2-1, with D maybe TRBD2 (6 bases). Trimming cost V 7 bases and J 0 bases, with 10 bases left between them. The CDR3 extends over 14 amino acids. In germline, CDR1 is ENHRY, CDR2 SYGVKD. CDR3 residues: CAITRDSSYNEQFF. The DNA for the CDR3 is TGTGCCATCACTCGGGACTCCTCCTACAATGAGCAGTTCTTC.

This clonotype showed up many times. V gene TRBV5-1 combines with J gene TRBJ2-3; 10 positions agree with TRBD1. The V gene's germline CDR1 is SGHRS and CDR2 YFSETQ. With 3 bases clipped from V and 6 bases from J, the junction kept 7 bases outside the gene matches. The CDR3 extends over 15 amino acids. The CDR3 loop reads CASSSGQGVWDTQYF. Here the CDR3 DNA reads TGCGCCAGCAGCTCCGGACAGGGGGTGTGGGATACGCAGTATTTT.

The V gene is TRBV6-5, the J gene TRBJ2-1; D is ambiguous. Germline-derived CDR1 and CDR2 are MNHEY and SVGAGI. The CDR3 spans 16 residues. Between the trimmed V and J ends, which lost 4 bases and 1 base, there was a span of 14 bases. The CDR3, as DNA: TGTGCCAGCAGTTTTGAGATTGGAAGGTCCTACAATGAGCAGTTCTTC. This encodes CASSFEIGRSYNEQFF.

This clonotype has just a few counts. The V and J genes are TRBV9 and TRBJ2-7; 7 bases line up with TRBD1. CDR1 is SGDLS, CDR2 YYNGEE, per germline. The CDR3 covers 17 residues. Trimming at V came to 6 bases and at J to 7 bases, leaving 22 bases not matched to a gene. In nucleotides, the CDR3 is TGTGCCAGCACCCAGCCGGGACAGCGTAGCTCGGATAGGGAGCAGTACTTC. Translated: CASTQPGQRSSDREQYF.

CDR3 region: CASSEQVVQETQYF. CDR3 DNA: TGTGCCAGCAGTGAACAGGTGGTCCAAGAGACCCAGTACTTC. The chain links TRBV6-1 to TRBJ2-5; no clear D. Trimming removed 2 bases from V and 1 base from J, with 8 bases in between. Per germline, CDR1 MNHNS and CDR2 SASEGT. This CDR3 contains 14 residues.

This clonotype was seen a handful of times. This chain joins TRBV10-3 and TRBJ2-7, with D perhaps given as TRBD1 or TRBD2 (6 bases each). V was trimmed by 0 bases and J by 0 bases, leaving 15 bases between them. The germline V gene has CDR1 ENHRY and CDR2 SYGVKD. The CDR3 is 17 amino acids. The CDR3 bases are TGTGCCATCAGTGAGTCCGGAGGGGGTACCTCCTCCTACGAGCAGTACTTC. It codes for CAISESGGGTSSYEQYF.

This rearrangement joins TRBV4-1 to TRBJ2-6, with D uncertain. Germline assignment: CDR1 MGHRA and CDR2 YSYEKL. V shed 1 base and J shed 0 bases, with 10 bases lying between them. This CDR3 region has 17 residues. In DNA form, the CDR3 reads TGCGCCAGCAGCCAAGGGACCGGGTACTCTGGGGCCAACGTCCTGACTTTC. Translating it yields CASSQGTGYSGANVLTF.

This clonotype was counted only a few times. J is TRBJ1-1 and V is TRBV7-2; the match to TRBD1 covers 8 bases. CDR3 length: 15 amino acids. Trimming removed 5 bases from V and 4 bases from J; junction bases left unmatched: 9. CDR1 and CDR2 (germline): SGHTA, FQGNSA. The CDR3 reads CASSPWTGRGTEAFF. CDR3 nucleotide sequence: TGTGCCAGCAGCCCTTGGACAGGGCGGGGCACTGAAGCTTTCTTT.

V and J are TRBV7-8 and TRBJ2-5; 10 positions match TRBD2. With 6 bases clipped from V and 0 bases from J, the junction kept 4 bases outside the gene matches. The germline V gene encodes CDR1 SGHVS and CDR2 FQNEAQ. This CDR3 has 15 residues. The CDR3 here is CASREGLANQETQYF. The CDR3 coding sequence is TGTGCCAGCAGAGAGGGACTAGCGAACCAAGAGACCCAGTACTTC.